The clone carrying this T cell receptor (beta chain) was seen only a few times. This sample was taken from a study of blood T cell repertoires in COVID-19. The overall study: Collection of acute and convalescent COVID-19 samples took place in the United States, Italy and Spain. PBMCs, B-cell-depleted T cells, or T cells provided the cDNA or gDNA that made up the material.

This CDR3 contains 14 residues. Germline V gives CDR1 MNHEY, CDR2 SMNVEV (reference sequence). V lost 5 bases and J lost 4, with 14 bases in between. Authors' methods: How many nucleated cells were present was estimated from reference gene primer amplification. The protocol was immunoSEQ multiplex PCR, while the TCRdb copy is restricted to in-frame clones and leaves out a portion. That table is the source of V, J and clone size, and D and trimming were worked out from the DNA. The sample includes 200,000 to 250,000 clones, 83% of them seen just once. This receptor was identified in a man aged 45-65 years with active or convalescent COVID-19. V is TRBV27 and J is TRBJ2-5, with a tentative D call TRBD2 (5 bases). Material: peripheral blood. The CDR3 reads CASSDRWAGETQYF. The CDR3 DNA sequence: TGTGCCAGCAGTGACCGGTGGGCGGGAGAGACCCAGTACTTC.